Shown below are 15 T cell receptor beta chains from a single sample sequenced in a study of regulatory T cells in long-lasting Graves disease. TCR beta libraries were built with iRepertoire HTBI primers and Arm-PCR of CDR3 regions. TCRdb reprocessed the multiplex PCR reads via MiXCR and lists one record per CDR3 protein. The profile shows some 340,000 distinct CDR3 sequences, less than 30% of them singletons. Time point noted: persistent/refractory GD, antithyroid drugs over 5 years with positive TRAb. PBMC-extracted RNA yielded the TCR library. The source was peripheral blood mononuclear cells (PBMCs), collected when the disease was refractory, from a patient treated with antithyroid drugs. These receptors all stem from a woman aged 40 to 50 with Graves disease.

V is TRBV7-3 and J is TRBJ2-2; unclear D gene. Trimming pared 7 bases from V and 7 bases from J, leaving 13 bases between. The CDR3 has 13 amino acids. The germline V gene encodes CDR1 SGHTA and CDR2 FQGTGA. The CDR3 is CASNNPEGGELFF. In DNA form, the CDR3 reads TGTGCCAGCAACAACCCCGAAGGCGGGGAGCTGTTTTTT.

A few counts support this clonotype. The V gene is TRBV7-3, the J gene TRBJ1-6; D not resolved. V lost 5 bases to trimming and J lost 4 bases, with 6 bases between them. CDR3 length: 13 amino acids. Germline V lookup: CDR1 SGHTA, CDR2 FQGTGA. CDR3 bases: TGTGCCAGCAGCCCGGCTTATAATTCACCCCTCCACTTT. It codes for CASSPAYNSPLHF. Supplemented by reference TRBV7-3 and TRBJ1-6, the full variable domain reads GAGVSQTPSNKVTEKGKYVELRCDPISGHTALYWYRQSLGQGPEFLIYFQGTGAADDSGLPNDRFFAVRPEGSVSTLKIQRTERGDSAVYLCASSPAYNSPLHFGNGTRLTVT.

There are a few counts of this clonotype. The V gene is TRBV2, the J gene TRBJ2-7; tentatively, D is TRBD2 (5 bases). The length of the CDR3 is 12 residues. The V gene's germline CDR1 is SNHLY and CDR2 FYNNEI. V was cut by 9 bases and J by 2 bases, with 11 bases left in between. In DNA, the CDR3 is TGTGCCAGTGGTAGGAGGACCTACGAGCAGTACTTC. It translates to CASGRRTYEQYF.

The CDR3 loop reads CASSLRDQYF. As DNA, the CDR3 is TGCGCCAGCAGCTTGAGGGATCAGTACTTC. The V call is TRBV5-1, the J call TRBJ2-4; no clear D gene. Germline loops: CDR1 SGHRS, CDR2 YFSETQ. Trimming took off 1 base at V and 12 bases at J, with 5 bases between the two ends. This CDR3 has 10 residues.

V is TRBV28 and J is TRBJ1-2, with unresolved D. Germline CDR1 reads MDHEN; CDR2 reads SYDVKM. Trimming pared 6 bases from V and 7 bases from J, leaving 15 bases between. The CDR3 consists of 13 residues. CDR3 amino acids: CASSLRFTAGYTF. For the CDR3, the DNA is TGTGCCAGCAGCCTGAGATTCACAGCTGGCTACACCTTC.

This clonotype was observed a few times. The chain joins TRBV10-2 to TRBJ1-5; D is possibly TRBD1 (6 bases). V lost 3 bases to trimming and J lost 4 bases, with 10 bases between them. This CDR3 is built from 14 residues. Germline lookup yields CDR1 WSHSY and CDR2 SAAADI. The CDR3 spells CASSEGGVNQPQHF. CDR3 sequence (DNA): TGCGCCAGCAGTGAAGGGGGGGTTAATCAGCCCCAGCATTTT.

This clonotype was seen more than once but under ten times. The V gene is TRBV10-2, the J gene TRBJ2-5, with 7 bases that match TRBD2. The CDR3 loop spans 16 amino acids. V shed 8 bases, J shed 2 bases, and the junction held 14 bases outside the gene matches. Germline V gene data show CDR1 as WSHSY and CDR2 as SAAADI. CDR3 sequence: CASGTRTRWGQETQYF. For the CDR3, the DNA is TGCGCCAGCGGAACCCGGACTAGGTGGGGGCAAGAGACCCAGTACTTC.

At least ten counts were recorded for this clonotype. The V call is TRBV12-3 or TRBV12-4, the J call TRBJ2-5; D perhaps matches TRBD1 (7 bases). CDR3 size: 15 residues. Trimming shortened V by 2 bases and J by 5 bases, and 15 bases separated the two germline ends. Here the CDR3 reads CASSLRETGMETQYF. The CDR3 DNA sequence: TGTGCCAGCAGTTTACGGGAGACAGGGATGGAGACCCAGTACTTC.

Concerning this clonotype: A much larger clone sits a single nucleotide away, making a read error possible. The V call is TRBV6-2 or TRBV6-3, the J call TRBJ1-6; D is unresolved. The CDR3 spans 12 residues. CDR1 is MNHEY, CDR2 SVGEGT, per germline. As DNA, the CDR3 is TGTGCCAGCAGGGTCGAGGATTCACCCCTCCGCTTT. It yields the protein CASRVEDSPLRF.

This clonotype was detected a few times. The CDR3 DNA reads TGTGCCAGCTCGGCCGGGACTAGTGTTGACGAGCAGTACTTC. It codes for CASSAGTSVDEQYF. The gene calls are TRBV18 and TRBJ2-7; 8 bases line up with TRBD2. CDR1 and CDR2 from the germline V gene are KGHSH and LQKENI. Germline trimming cut 6 bases from V and 5 bases from J; bases unmatched to any gene: 9. The CDR3 spans 14 residues.

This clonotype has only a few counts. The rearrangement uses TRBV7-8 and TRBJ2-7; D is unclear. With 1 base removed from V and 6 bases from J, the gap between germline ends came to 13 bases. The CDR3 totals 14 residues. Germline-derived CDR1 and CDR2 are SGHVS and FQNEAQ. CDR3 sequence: CASSLVLEPREQYF. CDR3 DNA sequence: TGTGCCAGCAGCTTAGTTTTAGAACCGCGCGAGCAGTACTTC.

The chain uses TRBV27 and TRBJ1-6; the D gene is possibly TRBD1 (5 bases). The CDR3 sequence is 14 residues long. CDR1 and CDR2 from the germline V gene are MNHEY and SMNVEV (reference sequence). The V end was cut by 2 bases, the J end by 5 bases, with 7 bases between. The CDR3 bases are TGTGCCAGCAGTTTAACCAGGGATAATTCACCCCTCCACTTT. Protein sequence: CASSLTRDNSPLHF.

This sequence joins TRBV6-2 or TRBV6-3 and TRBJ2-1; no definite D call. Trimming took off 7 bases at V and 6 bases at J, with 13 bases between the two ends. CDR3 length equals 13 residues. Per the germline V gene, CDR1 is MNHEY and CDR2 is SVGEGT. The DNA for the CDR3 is TGTGCCAGCACCCCAACGGAGCCCAATGAGCAGTTCTTC. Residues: CASTPTEPNEQFF.

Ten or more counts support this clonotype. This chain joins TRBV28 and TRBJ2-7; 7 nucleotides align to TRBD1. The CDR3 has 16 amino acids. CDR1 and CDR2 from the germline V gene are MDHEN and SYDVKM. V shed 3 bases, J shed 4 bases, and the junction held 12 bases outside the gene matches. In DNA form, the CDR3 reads TGTGCCAGCAGTTTCCCGGCTAAGGGGGCAGGGTACGAGCAGTACTTC. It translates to CASSFPAKGAGYEQYF.

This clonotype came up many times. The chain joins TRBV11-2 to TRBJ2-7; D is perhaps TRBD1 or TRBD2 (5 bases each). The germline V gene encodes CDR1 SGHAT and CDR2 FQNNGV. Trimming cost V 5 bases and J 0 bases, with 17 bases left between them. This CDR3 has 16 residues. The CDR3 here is CASSIRMGTSSYEQYF. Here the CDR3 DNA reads TGTGCCAGCAGCATACGAATGGGGACCAGCTCCTACGAGCAGTACTTC. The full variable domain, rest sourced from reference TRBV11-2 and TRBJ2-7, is EAGVAQSPRYKIIEKRQSVAFWCNPISGHATLYWYQQILGQGPKLLIQFQNNGVVDDSQLPKDRFSAERLKGVDSTLKIQPAKLEDSAVYLCASSIRMGTSSYEQYFGPGTRLTVT.